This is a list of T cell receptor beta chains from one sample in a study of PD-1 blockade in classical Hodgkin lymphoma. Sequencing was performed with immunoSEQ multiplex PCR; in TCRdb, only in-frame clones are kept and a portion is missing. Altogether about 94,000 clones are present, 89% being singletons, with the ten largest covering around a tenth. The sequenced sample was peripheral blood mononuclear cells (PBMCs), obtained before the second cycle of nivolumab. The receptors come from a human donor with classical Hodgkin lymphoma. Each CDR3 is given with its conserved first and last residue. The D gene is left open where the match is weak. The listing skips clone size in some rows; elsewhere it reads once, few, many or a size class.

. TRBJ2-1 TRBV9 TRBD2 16 CASSVGSGKFYNEQFF TGTGCCAGCAGCGTAGGTAGCGGGAAATTCTACAATGAGCAGTTCTTC
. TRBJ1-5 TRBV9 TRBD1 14 CASSLTGGNQPQHF TGTGCCAGCAGCCTGACAGGGGGCAATCAGCCCCAGCATTTT
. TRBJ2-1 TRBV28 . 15 CASSAPGLSYNEQFF TGTGCCAGCAGCGCACCGGGACTTTCATACAATGAGCAGTTCTTC
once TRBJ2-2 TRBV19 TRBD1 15 CASSIKGQGAGELFF TGTGCCAGTAGTATAAAGGGACAGGGTGCCGGGGAGCTGTTTTTT
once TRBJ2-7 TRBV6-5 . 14 CASSYDPRSHEQYF TGTGCCAGCAGTTACGACCCCAGGTCCCACGAGCAGTACTTC
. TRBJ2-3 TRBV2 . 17 CASSEAPPGRSTDTQYF TGTGCCAGCAGTGAAGCCCCACCCGGACGAAGCACAGATACGCAGTATTTT
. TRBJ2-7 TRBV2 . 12 CASSEDVYEQYF TGTGCCAGCAGTGAAGACGTGTACGAGCAGTACTTC
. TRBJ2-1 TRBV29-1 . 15 CSVYPPDLGYNEQFF TGCAGCGTTTATCCCCCGGACCTCGGCTACAATGAGCAGTTCTTC
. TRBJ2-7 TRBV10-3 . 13 CAISEGPGWGWYF TGTGCCATCAGTGAGGGACCAGGATGGGGGTGGTACTTC
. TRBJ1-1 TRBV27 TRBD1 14 CASSTGVMNTEAFF TGTGCCAGCTCGACAGGGGTCATGAACACTGAAGCTTTCTTT
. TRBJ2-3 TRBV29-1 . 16 CSVELAGDPGLYTQYF TGCAGCGTTGAATTGGCAGGTGATCCAGGACTTTATACGCAGTATTTT
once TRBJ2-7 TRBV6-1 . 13 CASSNRGGYEQYF TGTGCCAGCAGCAACAGGGGGGGCTACGAGCAGTACTTC
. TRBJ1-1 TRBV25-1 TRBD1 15 CASSELRGLGTEAFF TGTGCCAGCAGTGAACTCAGGGGGCTCGGCACTGAAGCTTTCTTT
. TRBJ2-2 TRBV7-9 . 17 CASSLHGEHFNTGELFF TGTGCCAGCAGCTTACACGGGGAACACTTCAACACCGGGGAGCTGTTTTTT
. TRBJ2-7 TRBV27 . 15 CASSLRGGISYEQYF TGTGCCAGCAGTTTAAGGGGGGGGATCTCCTACGAGCAGTACTTC
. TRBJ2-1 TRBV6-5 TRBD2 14 CASSVTSGYNEQFF TGTGCCAGCAGTGTCACTAGCGGGTACAATGAGCAGTTCTTC
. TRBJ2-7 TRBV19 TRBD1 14 CASSIRDSVYEQYF TGTGCCAGTAGTATCCGGGACAGCGTCTACGAGCAGTACTTC
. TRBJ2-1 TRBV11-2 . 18 CASSLGPIGSTTYNEQFF TGTGCCAGCAGCTTAGGCCCTATAGGCTCCACGACCTACAATGAGCAGTTCTTC
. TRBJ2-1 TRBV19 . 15 CASSRGRGAYNEQFF TGTGCCAGTAGTAGGGGCAGGGGGGCGTACAATGAGCAGTTCTTC
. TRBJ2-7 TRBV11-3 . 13 CASSLTGTYEQYF TGTGCCAGCAGCTTGACCGGGACCTACGAGCAGTACTTC
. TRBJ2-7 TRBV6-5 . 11 CASSQNYEQYF TGTGCCAGCAGTCAAAATTACGAGCAGTACTTC
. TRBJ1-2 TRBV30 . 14 CAWSREARFYGYTF TGTGCCTGGAGTCGGGAGGCCCGATTCTATGGCTACACCTTC
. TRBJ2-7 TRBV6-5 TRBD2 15 CASTIWAGDVYEQYF TGTGCCAGCACAATTTGGGCGGGAGACGTCTACGAGCAGTACTTC
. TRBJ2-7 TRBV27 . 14 CASSPRTGHYEQYF TGTGCCAGCAGTCCCCGGACGGGACACTACGAGCAGTACTTC
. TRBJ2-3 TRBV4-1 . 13 CASSFLGTDTQYF TGCGCCAGCAGCTTCCTGGGCACAGATACGCAGTATTTT
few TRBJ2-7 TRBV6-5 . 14 CASSPGTAGLEQYF TGTGCCAGCAGCCCCGGGACTGCGGGTCTGGAGCAGTACTTC
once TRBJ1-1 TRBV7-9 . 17 CASSLPIEGTSNTEAFF TGTGCCAGCAGCTTACCGATAGAGGGGACATCGAACACTGAAGCTTTCTTT
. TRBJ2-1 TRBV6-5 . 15 CASSYHETGPNEQFF TGTGCCAGCAGTTACCACGAGACAGGACCCAATGAGCAGTTCTTC
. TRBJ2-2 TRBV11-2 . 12 CASRENTGELFF TGTGCCAGCAGAGAGAACACCGGGGAGCTGTTTTTT
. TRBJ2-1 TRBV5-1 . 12 CASSLLRNEQFF TGCGCCAGCAGCTTGTTACGGAATGAGCAGTTCTTC
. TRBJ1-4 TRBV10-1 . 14 CASSVYRGDEKLFF TGCGCCAGCAGTGTTTACCGGGGCGATGAAAAACTGTTTTTT
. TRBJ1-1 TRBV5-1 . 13 CASSLTVNTEAFF TGCGCCAGCAGCCTCACAGTGAACACTGAAGCTTTCTTT
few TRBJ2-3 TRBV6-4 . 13 CASSKDWEGTQYF TGTGCCAGCAGTAAGGACTGGGAAGGTACGCAGTATTTT
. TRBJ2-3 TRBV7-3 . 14 CASSKTQGGDTQYF TGTGCCAGCAGCAAAACCCAGGGGGGGGATACGCAGTATTTT
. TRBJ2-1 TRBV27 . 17 CASSYLGVPSANNEQFF TGTGCCAGCAGTTACCTCGGTGTTCCTAGCGCGAACAATGAGCAGTTCTTC
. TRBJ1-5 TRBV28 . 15 CASRWTVYGNQPQHF TGTGCCAGCAGATGGACGGTATATGGCAATCAGCCCCAGCATTTT
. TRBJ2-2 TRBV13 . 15 CASTAAQKNTGELFF TGTGCCAGCACCGCGGCCCAAAAGAACACCGGGGAGCTGTTTTTT
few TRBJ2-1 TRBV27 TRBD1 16 CASSSIWDSRWDEQFF TGTGCCAGCAGCTCCATATGGGACAGCCGGTGGGATGAGCAGTTCTTC
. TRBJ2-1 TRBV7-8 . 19 CASSLRISPRRSTYNEQFF TGTGCCAGCAGCTTAAGGATCAGCCCGAGGCGCTCCACCTACAATGAGCAGTTCTTC
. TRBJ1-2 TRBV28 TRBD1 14 CASSLGTGGYGYTF TGTGCCAGCAGTTTAGGGACAGGGGGCTATGGCTACACCTTC
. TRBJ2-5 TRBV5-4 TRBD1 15 CASSIPGQGRETQYF TGTGCCAGCAGCATACCGGGACAGGGGAGGGAGACCCAGTACTTC
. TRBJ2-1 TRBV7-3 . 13 CASSSPSYNEQFF TGTGCCAGCAGCTCTCCGTCCTACAATGAGCAGTTCTTC
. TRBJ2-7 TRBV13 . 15 CASSLGLLVSYEQYF TGTGCCAGCAGCCTAGGACTATTAGTGTCCTACGAGCAGTACTTC
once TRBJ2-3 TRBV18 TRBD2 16 CASSLGLAGNTDTQYF TGTGCCAGCTCACTGGGACTAGCGGGGAACACAGATACGCAGTATTTT
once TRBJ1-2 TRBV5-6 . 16 CASSLQRGLRSYGYTF TGTGCCAGCAGCCTCCAGCGAGGGCTTCGAAGCTATGGCTACACCTTC
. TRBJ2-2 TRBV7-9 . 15 CASSLEVLMAGELFF TGTGCCAGCAGCTTAGAAGTTCTAATGGCCGGGGAGCTGTTTTTT
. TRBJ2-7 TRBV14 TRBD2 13 CASSQGLVYEQYF TGTGCCAGCAGCCAGGGACTAGTCTACGAGCAGTACTTC
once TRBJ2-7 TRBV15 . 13 CATSQEVLYEQYF TGTGCCACCAGCCAGGAGGTTCTCTACGAGCAGTACTTC